This entry features one T cell receptor beta chain sequence. What antigen it recognizes has not been identified. Base quality data are lacking; no much larger clone is found one base away. The data are from a study of STAT5B mutations in CD4+ large granular lymphocyte leukemia (dated by TCRdb to between 2021 and 2022). General notes on the study: Among healthy controls, the CDR3 'QG' motif was associated with a particular HLA allele. The study compared the TCRbeta repertoires of patients with CD4+ T-cell large granular lymphocyte leukemia against the TCRbeta repertoires of healthy blood donors. Flow cytometry on FACSCanto II or FACSVerse confirmed that purified fractions exceeded 95% purity among lymphocytes.

The healthy control group was made up of 37 blood donors, and the Finnish Red Cross blood service supplied their buffy coats. All TCR-sequenced material derived from peripheral blood: patient blood samples and healthy donor buffy coats. Ficoll-Hypaque gradient centrifugation was used to isolate peripheral blood mononuclear cells. Magnetic purification was used to isolate CD4+ cells from the buffy coats of the healthy controls. The Gentra Puregene Cell and Tissue kit was used to extract genomic DNA, and a Qubit 2.0 fluorometer was used to measure the amount of genomic DNA. The paper as a whole reports these results and caveats: Compared with healthy CD4+ repertoires, CD4-sorted patient repertoires appeared more clonal, and this difference remained even after the putative leukemic clones were removed. The main leukemic clonotypes were found to be private to each patient, although about a quarter of the main leukemic clonotypes were detected at low frequency in the non-leukemic repertoires of other patients. The data were not HLA-matched, and the relatively small sample size could explain the higher clonality seen in CD4+ compared with CD8+ T-LGLL.

The immunoSEQ assay at survey resolution was used to sequence TCRbeta rearrangements from genomic DNA. The authors' analysis ran thus. In the TCR sequencing data, the lowest productive clonotype frequency that could be detected was 2.59 x 10-5. Analyses included only productive TCRbeta rearrangements, meaning complete and in-frame sequences. The clonality of each sample was calculated as Simpson clonality in the immunoSEQ Analyzer version 3.0. Based on frequency, clones were grouped as very rare, small, medium, large (1-20%) or hyperexpanded (>20%). OLGA 1.2.3 estimated generation probabilities, VDJtools produced V-gene circos plots, VDJdb was queried for specificities, and GLIPH identified CDR3 motifs. As stored in TCRdb, this immuneACCESS dataset retains in-frame rearrangements with V and J assigned. A fraction of the clones does not appear; measured against another copy, unresolved V genes explain less than half of the discrepancy, and the remainder lacks a known reason. D and trimming come from the DNA, and the V and J calls and clone size come from that table. This sample lists some 41,000 clones; approximately 84% were detected once. The biggest ten clones account for just under 0.35% of the sample.

Material: CD4+ T cells from blood buffy coats. The TCR comes from a human donor in good health.

In nucleotides, the sequence is TGTGCCAGCAGCAAGGGACTAGCGGGACTCCAAGAGACCCAGTACTTC. Translated, it reads CASSKGLAGLQETQYF. The chain was built from TRBV7-6 and TRBJ2-5, and TRBD2 aligns with 13 junction nucleotides. After removal of 5 bases from V and 1 base from J, the junction retains 4 bases not matched to a gene. The germline V gene gives CDR1 as SGHVS and CDR2 as FNYEAQ. Its CDR3 holds 16 amino acids, cysteine through phenylalanine. Only the CDR3 portion is preserved as DNA: 48 bases, with reading frame beginning at the first base.